Sequencing of this T cell receptor beta chain was carried out in a study of T cell changes during pregnancy in multiple sclerosis. The table came from immunoSEQ multiplex PCR; TCRdb's copy has only in-frame clones and leaves some out. Of tens of thousands of clones detected, about 93% appear once; the ten largest clones hold under 0.65%. The length of the CDR3 is 18 residues. V lost 4 bases to trimming and J lost 4 bases; unmatched junction nucleotides: 13. CDR1 and CDR2 from the germline V gene are MGHRA and YSYEKL. The rearrangement links TRBV4-1 to TRBJ1-1; 12 bases are a match to TRBD1. The receptor's source is a female donor with multiple sclerosis, enrolled in a pregnancy study. The sample was CD4+ T cells from peripheral blood mononuclear cells, taken in the third trimester of pregnancy. The CDR3 spells CASSLVGQGAKRGTEAFF. The CDR3 DNA reads as TGCGCCAGCAGCCTCGTGGGACAGGGGGCCAAAAGGGGCACTGAAGCTTTCTTT.